Below, 26 T cell receptor beta chains from the same sample are listed, as sequenced in a study of glioma-infiltrating T cells after dendritic cell vaccination (dated by TCRdb to the mid-2010s). Preparation of the library involved the immunoSEQ multiplex PCR assay. Sourced from immuneACCESS, this table was stored by TCRdb with only in-frame sequences that have V and J called. A share of the clones is absent; for the studies checked, an unresolved V gene accounts for under half, and the remainder has no known explanation. Across this sample there are roughly 68,000 clones, with approximately 78% seen only once. The ten most abundant clones make up 9.2% of the sample. The source material was blood, sampled before dendritic cell vaccination. The receptors originated from a human donor with glioblastoma.

Regarding this clone: An end of the junction does not agree with germline; a read error may underlie this. The chain employs TRBV7-7 and TRBJ2-1; D possibly corresponds to TRBD2 (7 bases). CDR3 size: 15 residues. CDR1 is SSHAT and CDR2 is FNYEAQ in the germline V gene (reference sequence). CDR3: CASSRGLAEENEQFF. The CDR3 nucleotides are TGTGCTAGCAGCCGGGGGCTAGCGGAAGAGAATGAGCAGTTCTTC.

The V call is TRBV19, the J call TRBJ1-4; a possible D gene is TRBD1 (6 bases). The CDR3 is made up of 15 amino acids. Germline values: CDR1 LNHDA, CDR2 SQIVND (reference sequence). The V gene lost 3 bases and the J gene lost 8 bases, with 16 bases spanning the gap. The CDR3 sequence is CASSMVQGMEEKLFF. The CDR3 DNA is TGTGCCAGTAGTATGGTGCAGGGGATGGAAGAAAAACTGTTTTTT.

The rearrangement joins TRBV2 to TRBJ1-5; D is undetermined. Trimming pared 6 bases from V and 1 base from J, leaving 10 bases between. From germline, CDR1 is SNHLY and CDR2 FYNNEI. This CDR3 comprises 14 residues. In nucleotides, the CDR3 is TGTGCCAGCAGGGGAGACTGGAGCAATCAGCCCCAGCATTTT. Its translation is CASRGDWSNQPQHF.

The V gene is TRBV2, the J gene TRBJ2-5; 7 bases agree with TRBD2. The CDR3 is 13 amino acids. The ends lost 6 bases at V and 2 bases at J; junction bases unmatched: 3. Germline CDR1 is SNHLY and CDR2 is FYNNEI. CDR3 nucleotide sequence: TGTGCCAGCAGCCCGGGGGGACAAGAGACCCAGTACTTC. Residues: CASSPGGQETQYF.

V gene TRBV18 combines with J gene TRBJ2-7, with 7 nucleotides matching TRBD1. V lost 6 bases to trimming and J lost 0 bases; unmatched junction nucleotides: 5. CDR1 and CDR2 from the germline V gene are KGHSH and LQKENI. The CDR3 totals 14 residues. Written as DNA, the CDR3 is TGTGCCAGCTCGCGACAGGGAATCTCCTACGAGCAGTACTTC. Translation: CASSRQGISYEQYF.

The CDR3 nucleotides read TGTGCCATCAGTGAGTCCGGGGGGAGGTACGAGCAGTACTTC. Translating it yields CAISESGGRYEQYF. V gene TRBV10-3 combines with J gene TRBJ2-7; 7 nucleotides match TRBD2. With 0 bases clipped from V and 4 bases from J, the junction kept 3 bases outside the gene matches. The V gene's germline CDR1 is ENHRY and CDR2 SYGVKD. The CDR3 spans 14 residues.

The chain couples TRBV19 to TRBJ2-2; a possible D gene is TRBD2 (6 bases). Trimming stripped 5 bases from V and 0 bases from J, with 13 bases between. Germline values: CDR1 LNHDA, CDR2 SQIVND (reference sequence). The CDR3 spans 16 residues. Here the CDR3 reads CASSQWLATNTGELFF. CDR3 in DNA: TGTGCCAGTAGTCAATGGCTAGCGACGAACACCGGGGAGCTGTTTTTT.

The rearrangement links TRBV19 to TRBJ1-4; weak D call: TRBD1 (6 bases). Germline-derived CDR1 and CDR2 are LNHDA and SQIVND (reference sequence). Deletions cut 5 bases from V and 0 bases from J, with 10 bases between. The CDR3 is 15 residues long. The CDR3 sequence is CASSEGGATNEKLFF. The CDR3 DNA reads as TGTGCCAGTAGTGAAGGGGGGGCAACTAATGAAAAACTGTTTTTT.

The rearrangement uses TRBV19 and TRBJ2-2; 8 nucleotides line up with TRBD1. V lost 5 bases and J lost 6; bases outside the gene matches: 11. The CDR3 is 16 amino acids. Germline V lookup: CDR1 LNHDA, CDR2 SQIVND (reference sequence). CDR3 DNA: TGTGCCAGTAGTTCGCGCCACCCACAGGGGGCCGGGGAGCTGTTTTTT. Amino acids: CASSSRHPQGAGELFF.

This sequence joins TRBV7-2 and TRBJ2-5; tentative D call: TRBD1 (6 bases). Germline CDR1 and CDR2: SGHTA and FQGNSA. V was cut by 3 bases and J by 5 bases, with 13 bases left in between. The CDR3 has 14 residues. DNA for the CDR3: TGTGCCAGCAGCTTTAACAGGGCGGTGGAGACCCAGTACTTC. It translates to CASSFNRAVETQYF. The whole variable domain, filled in from reference TRBV7-2 and TRBJ2-5, reads GAGVSQSPSNKVTEKGKDVELRCDPISGHTALYWYRQSLGQGLEFLIYFQGNSAPDKSGLPSDRFSAERTGGSVSTLTIQRTQQEDSAVYLCASSFNRAVETQYFGPGTRLLVL.

The rearrangement joins TRBV10-2 to TRBJ2-3; 10 positions match TRBD1. The trim removed 5 bases at V and 8 bases at J, leaving 19 bases unmatched. The germline CDR1 and CDR2 sequences are WSHSY and SAAADI. The CDR3 contains 18 residues. CDR3 in DNA: TGCGCCAGCAGTCGTCGCCTAAGTACGGGACAGGGGTTTCGTACGCAGTATTTT. Protein: CASSRRLSTGQGFRTQYF.

The chain employs TRBV7-9 and TRBJ2-5, with a weak D call TRBD2 (5 bases). The CDR3 contains 14 residues. CDR1 and CDR2 (germline): SEHNR, FQNEAQ (reference sequence). V was trimmed by 5 bases and J by 5 bases, leaving 15 bases between them. Here the CDR3 reads CASSPVRVGETQYF. The CDR3 DNA reads as TGTGCCAGCAGCCCCGTGAGGGTTGGGGAGACCCAGTACTTC.

CDR3 residues: CASSVPSGHSYNSPLHF. The CDR3 nucleotides read TGTGCCAGCAGTGTACCCTCAGGCCACTCCTATAATTCACCCCTCCACTTT. This sequence joins TRBV6-1 and TRBJ1-6; D remains unclear. Looked up from germline, CDR1 is MNHNS and CDR2 is SASEGT. V lost 4 bases, J lost 0 bases, and 13 bases lay in between. CDR3 length: 17 amino acids.

V is TRBV30 and J is TRBJ2-3, with 9 bases fitting TRBD2. Germline V gene data show CDR1 as GTSNPN and CDR2 as SVGIG (reference sequence). With V trimmed by 4 bases and J by 3 bases, 17 bases remained unmatched. This CDR3 is built from 18 residues. In DNA, the CDR3 is TGTGCCTGGACCCCAGACTTCGCGGGGGGGCCATGGACAGATACGCAGTATTTT. It yields the protein CAWTPDFAGGPWTDTQYF.

The genes are TRBV27 and TRBJ1-2; 9 bases are shared with TRBD1. This CDR3 region has 17 residues. Germline CDR1 reads MNHEY; CDR2 reads SMNVEV (reference sequence). V gave up 6 bases and J gave up 0 bases; unmatched junction bases: 11. CDR3 residues: CASRGGTGMASNYGYTF. DNA for the CDR3: TGTGCCAGCAGGGGGGGGACAGGGATGGCCTCTAACTATGGCTACACCTTC.

The rearrangement joins TRBV5-1 to TRBJ2-1; 8 bases map to TRBD2. Germline V gene sequence: CDR1 SGHRS, CDR2 YFSETQ. V was pared by 7 bases and J by 9 bases, with 15 bases of the junction left unmatched. The CDR3 sequence is 15 residues long. CDR3 region: CASSLAGTREGEQFF. For the CDR3, the DNA is TGCGCCAGCTCCTTGGCGGGGACTAGGGAGGGTGAGCAGTTCTTC.

This clone occurred once. The CDR3 DNA follows: TGCGCCAGCAGCCATGCCTCTATCAGGGCCGACACTGAAGCTTTCTTT. Amino acids: CASSHASIRADTEAFF. The chain has TRBV5-1 and TRBJ1-1; a possible D gene is TRBD1 (5 bases). V lost 4 bases and J lost 3, with 19 bases in between. This CDR3 is built from 16 residues. Per germline, CDR1 SGHRS and CDR2 YFSETQ. The variable domain in full, completed from reference TRBV5-1 and TRBJ1-1, reads KAGVTQTPRYLIKTRGQQVTLSCSPISGHRSVSWYQQTPGQGLQFLFEYFSETQRNKGNFPGRFSGRQFSNSRSEMNVSTLELGDSALYLCASSHASIRADTEAFFGQGTRLTVV.

The chain employs TRBV30 and TRBJ1-4; D is possibly TRBD1 (5 bases). The CDR3 is 14 amino acids. In germline, CDR1 is GTSNPN, CDR2 SVGIG (reference sequence). V lost 2 bases to trimming and J lost 2 bases, with 9 bases between them. The CDR3 nucleotides read TGTGCCTGGAGTCGAGACAGCACTAATGAAAAACTGTTTTTT. Translating it yields CAWSRDSTNEKLFF.

The chain recombines TRBV29-1 with TRBJ1-5; 7 bases fit TRBD1. The germline CDR1 and CDR2 sequences are SQVTM and ANQGSEA. The CDR3 length is 14 residues. The trim removed 5 bases at V and 6 bases at J, leaving 10 bases unmatched. CDR3 bases: TGCAGCGTTCTATCAGGGGGGATTAGTCAGCCCCAGCATTTT. Protein sequence: CSVLSGGISQPQHF. Combining the CDR3 with reference TRBV29-1 and TRBJ1-5 gives the whole variable domain SAVISQKPSRDICQRGTSLTIQCQVDSQVTMMFWYRQQPGQSLTLIATANQGSEATYESGFVIDKFPISRPNLTFSTLTVSNMSPEDSSIYLCSVLSGGISQPQHFGDGTRLSIL.

The chain has TRBV9 and TRBJ1-6; D gene ambiguous. From germline, CDR1 is SGDLS and CDR2 YYNGEE. This CDR3 region has 15 residues. V gave up 1 base and J gave up 6 bases, with 11 bases separating them. CDR3 DNA sequence: TGTGCCAGCAGCGTATCCCCTCAGGCTAATTCACCCCTCCACTTT. Translated, it gives CASSVSPQANSPLHF.

This clone showed up just a few times. This chain links TRBV7-9 with TRBJ1-5; D is perhaps TRBD1 (5 bases). Germline-derived CDR1 and CDR2 are SEHNR and FQNEAQ (reference sequence). With 5 bases removed from V and 5 bases from J, the gap between germline ends came to 19 bases. This CDR3 comprises 16 residues. The CDR3 is CASSNRDSPAHQPQHF. The CDR3 DNA follows: TGTGCCAGCAGCAACCGGGACTCCCCGGCACATCAGCCCCAGCATTTT.

The rearrangement joins TRBV5-1 to TRBJ1-3, with unresolved D. In germline, CDR1 is SGHRS, CDR2 YFSETQ. The CDR3 extends over 15 amino acids. V dropped 0 bases and J dropped 2 bases, with 9 bases sitting between them. The CDR3 loop reads CASSLGFRTGNTIYF. The CDR3 bases are TGCGCCAGCAGCTTGGGGTTCAGGACTGGAAACACCATATATTTT.

The chain has TRBV30 and TRBJ1-4, with a possible D match to TRBD1 (6 bases). This CDR3 contains 15 residues. V was pared by 2 bases and J by 5 bases, with 15 bases between. Looked up from germline, CDR1 is GTSNPN and CDR2 is SVGIG (reference sequence). CDR3 sequence (DNA): TGTGCCTGGAGTACCTGGGGAGGGGGGAATGAAAAACTGTTTTTT. It yields the protein CAWSTWGGGNEKLFF.

The chain joins TRBV27 to TRBJ2-5, with D unresolved. The germline V gene encodes CDR1 MNHEY and CDR2 SMNVEV (reference sequence). Trimming stripped 5 bases from V and 0 bases from J, with 10 bases between. The CDR3 has 14 residues. DNA of the CDR3: TGTGCCAGCAGTGCCCCCGGGTACCAAGAGACCCAGTACTTC. Translated, it gives CASSAPGYQETQYF.

V is TRBV7-2 and J is TRBJ2-7; 11 bases align to TRBD2. The ends lost 5 bases at V and 3 bases at J; junction bases unmatched: 9. CDR1 is SGHTA and CDR2 is FQGNSA in the germline V gene. This CDR3 contains 16 residues. For the CDR3, the DNA is TGTGCCAGCAGCCATAGCGGGGGGGCGGTTTTCTACGAGCAGTACTTC. Translating it yields CASSHSGGAVFYEQYF.

The rearrangement links TRBV20-1 to TRBJ2-1; weak D call: TRBD2 (5 bases). V lost 3 bases to trimming and J lost 15 bases, with 12 bases between them. Germline V gene sequence: CDR1 DFQATT, CDR2 SNEGSKA (reference sequence). This CDR3 contains 10 residues. For the CDR3, the DNA is TGCAGTGCTAGTCGGACTTCAGCGTTCTTC. As protein: CSASRTSAFF.